This T cell receptor beta chain was recorded in a study of cytomegalovirus exposure and HLA in healthy donors. Background on the study: In an earlier analysis, approximately 120 million unique TCR beta sequences were found from approximately 190 million T cells.

The CDR3 is 14 residues long. Germline V CDR1 and CDR2: SNHLY, FYNNEI. V was shortened by 7 bases and J by 0 bases, with 10 bases between the two germline ends. Findings of the study overall: A later look showed TCR association rates differing by HLA locus, highest for DRB1 and lowest for HLA-C.

The primer mix had 60 Vbeta and 13 Jbeta primers. Some clones are missing from TCRdb's copy, which holds only in-frame ones; the method was immunoSEQ multiplex PCR. The table records 180,000 or so clones, approximately 70% of them present only once. Donors consisted of healthy bone marrow donors. Unrecorded for this donor was the CMV serostatus. Worth noting for this clone: Its cognate antigen is unknown.

The sequenced sample was PBMCs. The gene calls are TRBV2 and TRBJ1-5; no clear D. This clonotype was sampled from a human donor in good health. CDR3 sequence reads: CASTRSRSNQPQHF. CDR3 nucleotide sequence: TGTGCCAGCACCAGGTCGCGTAGCAATCAGCCCCAGCATTTT. Full variable domain (missing parts from reference TRBV2 and TRBJ1-5): EPEVTQTPSHQVTQMGQEVILRCVPISNHLYFYWYRQILGQKVEFLVSFYNNEISEKSEIFDDQFSVERPDGSNFTLKIRSTKLEDSAMYFCASTRSRSNQPQHFGDGTRLSIL.